Only a few counts were recorded for the clone carrying this TCR beta chain. Measured with immunoSEQ multiplex PCR; TCRdb has only the in-frame clones, and not every one. The data show 360,000 or so clones, with roughly 90% seen just once and 1.5% to 2% held by the top ten. This sample was taken from a study of blood T cell repertoires in COVID-19. Study details: From T cells, B-cell-depleted T cells, or PBMCs came the material, which was cDNA or gDNA.

Looked up from germline, CDR1 is MNHEY and CDR2 is SVGAGI. This CDR3 region has 13 residues. The ends lost 6 bases at V and 7 bases at J; junction bases unmatched: 4. The chain is built from TRBV6-5 and TRBJ1-2, with 11 bases lining up with TRBD1. This receptor was obtained from a woman aged 25-40 years who had recovered from COVID-19. Sequenced input: PBMCs or T cells enriched from blood (not recorded which). CDR3: CASRGGTGGGYTF. In nucleotides, the CDR3 is TGTGCCAGCAGAGGAGGGACAGGGGGTGGCTACACCTTC.